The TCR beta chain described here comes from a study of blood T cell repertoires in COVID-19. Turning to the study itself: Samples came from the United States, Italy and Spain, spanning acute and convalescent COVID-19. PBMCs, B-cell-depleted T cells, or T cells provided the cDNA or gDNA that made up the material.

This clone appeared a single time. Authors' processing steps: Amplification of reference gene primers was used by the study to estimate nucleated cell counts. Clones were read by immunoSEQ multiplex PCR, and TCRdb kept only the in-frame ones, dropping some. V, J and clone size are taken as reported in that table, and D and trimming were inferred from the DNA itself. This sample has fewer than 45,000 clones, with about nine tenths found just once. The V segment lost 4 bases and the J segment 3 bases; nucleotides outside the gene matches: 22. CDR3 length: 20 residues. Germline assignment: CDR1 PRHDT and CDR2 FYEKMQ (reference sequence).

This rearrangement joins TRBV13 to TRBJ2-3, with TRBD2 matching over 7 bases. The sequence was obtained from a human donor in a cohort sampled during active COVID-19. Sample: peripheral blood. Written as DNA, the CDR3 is TGTGCCAGCAGCTCACTTAGTAGCTTAGGACGGGGGGAGAAAACAGATACGCAGTATTTT. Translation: CASSSLSSLGRGEKTDTQYF.